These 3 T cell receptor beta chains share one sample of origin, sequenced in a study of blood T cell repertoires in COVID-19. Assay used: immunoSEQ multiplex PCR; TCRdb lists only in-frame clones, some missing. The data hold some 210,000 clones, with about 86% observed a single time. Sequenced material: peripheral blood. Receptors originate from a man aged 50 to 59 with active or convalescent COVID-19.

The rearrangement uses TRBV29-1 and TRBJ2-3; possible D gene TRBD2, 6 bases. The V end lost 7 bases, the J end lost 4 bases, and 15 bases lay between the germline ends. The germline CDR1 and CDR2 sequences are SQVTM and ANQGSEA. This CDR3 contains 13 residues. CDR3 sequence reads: CSASRGIADTQYF. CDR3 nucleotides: TGCAGCGCCAGCCGCGGGATTGCAGATACGCAGTATTTT.

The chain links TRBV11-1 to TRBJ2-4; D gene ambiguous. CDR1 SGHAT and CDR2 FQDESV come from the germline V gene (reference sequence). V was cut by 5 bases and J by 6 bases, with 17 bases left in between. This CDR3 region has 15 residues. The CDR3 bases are TGTGCCAGCAGCCCGGCGGAAGTGCCCGGAAACATTCAGTACTTC. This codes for CASSPAEVPGNIQYF.

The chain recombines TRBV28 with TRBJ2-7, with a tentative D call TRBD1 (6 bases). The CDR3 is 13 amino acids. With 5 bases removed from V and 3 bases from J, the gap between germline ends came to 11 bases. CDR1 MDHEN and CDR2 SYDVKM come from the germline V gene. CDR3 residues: CASSRSDSYEQYF. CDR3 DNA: TGTGCCAGCAGTCGATCGGACAGCTACGAGCAGTACTTC.